This record concerns one T cell receptor (beta chain) sequence. The data are from a study of blood T cell repertoires in COVID-19. Study-wide background: Acute and convalescent COVID-19 samples came from the United States, Italy and Spain. From T cells, B-cell-depleted T cells, or PBMCs came the material, which was cDNA or gDNA.

Sequencing was performed with immunoSEQ multiplex PCR; in TCRdb, only in-frame clones are kept and a portion is missing. The table has about 490,000 clones, 70% to 90% seen once; the top ten hold more than 3%. CDR1 and CDR2 from the germline V gene are SQVTM and ANQGSEA. This CDR3 has 12 residues. The junction had 2 bases not matched to a gene; V was cut back by 7 bases and J by 4 bases. The sequencing sample was made of peripheral blood. This chain joins TRBV29-1 and TRBJ1-1, with 11 bases matching TRBD1. This clonotype was obtained from a human donor in a cohort sampled during active COVID-19. CDR3 DNA: TGCAGCGGGGACAGGGGGGGCACTGAAGCTTTCTTT. Its translation: CSGDRGGTEAFF. The full variable domain, in which reference TRBV29-1 and TRBJ1-1 provide the parts outside the CDR3, is SAVISQKPSRDICQRGTSLTIQCQVDSQVTMMFWYRQQPGQSLTLIATANQGSEATYESGFVIDKFPISRPNLTFSTLTVSNMSPEDSSIYLCSGDRGGTEAFFGQGTRLTVV.